One and the same sample provided the 3 T cell receptor beta chains below, sequenced in a study of tumor-infiltrating lymphocytes in primary liver carcinoma (dated by TCRdb to about 2017). Sequencing was carried out with an Illumina HiSeq 2500. Starting from 450 to 500 ng total RNA, TCRbeta-specific cDNA was produced by reverse transcription with a constant-region primer and ProtoScript II reverse transcriptase. Three nested multiplex PCR rounds, following a slightly modified ARM-PCR procedure, were used to build the TCRbeta libraries. The first two PCR rounds used multiplex TRBV1-TRBV30 forward primers with a Cbeta reverse primer, each for roughly 10 cycles. Clones were called with MiXCR by TCRdb after fastp trimmed the public reads at Q25, and only in-frame beta chains were retained. Every entry covers one CDR3 protein and lists the most common genes and DNA from its rows. In this sample the table shows some 190,000 distinct CDR3 sequences, around 81% of which occur a single time. The ten largest clones capture roughly 18% of the sample.

Total RNA and DNA were co-extracted from approximately 20-30 mg of bulk tissue with the AllPrep DNA/RNA mini kit, without cell sorting. Sequenced: tumor tissue from primary liver carcinoma. The source is a man in his forties or fifties with primary liver carcinoma and hepatitis B virus infection.

With respect to this clonotype: A much larger clonotype is one base distant, so this may be a read error. V usage is TRBV28 and J usage is TRBJ2-7; 8 nucleotides agree with TRBD2. Germline lookup yields CDR1 MDHEN and CDR2 SYDVKM. CDR3 length equals 15 residues. V shed 9 bases, J shed 6 bases, and the junction held 16 bases outside the gene matches. For the CDR3, the DNA is TGTGCCAGAACCCGGGGGGGGCGGGTCATCCTCGAGCAGTACTTC. This codes for CARTRGGRVILEQYF.

About this clonotype itself: This may come from a read error, since a much larger clone is one base off. Here the CDR3 omits its conserved ending phenylalanine or tryptophan, so a read error is the likely source. It is unclear where the CDR3 begins or ends on the DNA, so no DNA is shown, and the CDR3 is as TCRdb lists it. The chain carries TRBV7-9 and TRBJ1-2. The CDR3 totals 10 residues, both ends included. Germline CDR1 is SEHNR and CDR2 is FQNEAQ (reference sequence). The CDR3 protein is CASSLLASPL.

The DNA for the CDR3 is TGTGCCAGCAGAGGGACCAGCGGAGACAGCGATACGCAGTATTTT. This translates into CASRGTSGDSDTQYF. The gene calls are TRBV11-2 and TRBJ2-3; D may correspond to TRBD1 or TRBD2 (5 bases each). The V gene lost 6 bases and the J gene lost 6 bases, with 19 bases spanning the gap. CDR3 length equals 15 residues. Per germline, CDR1 SGHAT and CDR2 FQNNGV.